These 17 T cell receptor beta chains were all obtained from the same sample, sequenced in a study of T cells in Graves' hyperthyroidism and ophthalmopathy (dated by TCRdb to about 2019). Library generation was performed with multiplex PCR. These reads were obtained on an Illumina HiSeq 2000. The TCR beta CDR3 regions were amplified from the RNA transcripts. For the first round of RT-PCR on the TCR CDR3, the HTBI primer set was used together with the Qiagen OneStep RT-PCR kit. In TCRdb, the public reads were trimmed at Q25 with fastp and aligned with MiXCR, with productive beta chains retained. When rows share a CDR3 protein, they turn into one entry using the most common DNA and genes. Within this sample are approximately 530,000 distinct CDR3 sequences, with 15% to 20% of them counted one time only. The biggest ten clones account for about half of the sample. Material for sequencing was blood. Receptor source: a man in his forties with Graves' ophthalmopathy.

The chain has TRBV28 and TRBJ2-7; TRBD2 agrees at 13 bases. CDR1 is MDHEN and CDR2 is SYDVKM in the germline V gene. Trimming at V came to 4 bases and at J to 5 bases, leaving 8 bases not matched to a gene. The CDR3 spans 16 residues. The DNA for the CDR3 is TGTGCCAGCAGTTCTCAACTAGCGGGAGGGCCGGACGAGCAGTACTTC. This translates into CASSSQLAGGPDEQYF.

This chain uses TRBV3-1 with TRBJ2-7; D might be TRBD1 (7 bases). The ends were cut back, 6 bases at V and 1 base at J, with 16 bases in the middle. Germline CDR1 is LGHDT and CDR2 is YNNKEL (reference sequence). CDR3 length: 15 residues. CDR3 loop: CASRRRGTSSYEQYF. CDR3 sequence (DNA): TGTGCCAGCAGGCGCAGGGGGACTTCTTCCTACGAGCAGTACTTC.

This clonotype was counted between two and nine times. This chain links TRBV20-1 with TRBJ2-5, with 12 positions matching TRBD2. V shed 4 bases, J shed 5 bases, and the junction held 8 bases outside the gene matches. CDR1 and CDR2 from the germline V gene are DFQATT and SNEGSKA (reference sequence). The CDR3 runs 15 residues. The CDR3 is CSATTGLAGYETQYF. The CDR3 DNA is TGCAGTGCTACGACCGGACTAGCGGGGTATGAGACCCAGTACTTC.

This clonotype was seen a handful of times. The chain is built from TRBV9 and TRBJ2-1; perhaps D is TRBD1 or TRBD2 (5 bases each). This CDR3 is 13 amino acids long. Per the germline V gene, CDR1 is SGDLS and CDR2 is YYNGEE. V gave up 4 bases and J gave up 6 bases, with 11 bases separating them. For the CDR3, the DNA is TGTGCCAGCAGCAATCGGGGCTCCAATGAGCAGTTCTTC. Amino acids: CASSNRGSNEQFF.

The chain joins TRBV7-9 to TRBJ2-4; D ambiguous. Looked up from germline, CDR1 is SEHNR and CDR2 is FQNEAQ (reference sequence). V was cut by 5 bases and J by 9 bases, with 17 bases left in between. The CDR3 length is 14 residues. The CDR3 DNA is TGTGCCAGCAGCCAAGATGCAGCTGGCGTCATTCAGTACTTC. Its translation is CASSQDAAGVIQYF. Based on the CDR3 plus reference TRBV7-9 and TRBJ2-4, the full variable domain is DTGVSQNPRHKITKRGQNVTFRCDPISEHNRLYWYRQTLGQGPEFLTYFQNEAQLEKSRLLSDRFSAERPKGSFSTLEIQRTEQGDSAMYLCASSQDAAGVIQYFGAGTRLSVL.

The chain couples TRBV29-1 to TRBJ2-3; 7 bases line up with TRBD1. Germline V gene sequence: CDR1 SQVTM, CDR2 ANQGSEA. The ends lost 6 bases at V and 4 bases at J; junction bases unmatched: 7. The CDR3 has 13 amino acids. The chain's CDR3 is CSVPTGYSDTQYF. CDR3 nucleotides: TGCAGCGTCCCGACAGGGTATTCAGATACGCAGTATTTT.

The chain employs TRBV24-1 and TRBJ2-1, with 11 bases fitting TRBD2. Germline assignment: CDR1 KGHDR and CDR2 SFDVKD. Trimming removed 1 base from V and 3 bases from J; junction bases left unmatched: 7. The CDR3 length is 18 residues. CDR3: CATSDFKTSGNHYNEQFF. CDR3 sequence (DNA): TGTGCCACCAGTGATTTTAAGACTAGCGGGAACCACTACAATGAGCAGTTCTTC.

The chain links TRBV20-1 to TRBJ2-5; 9 positions agree with TRBD1. V trimming: 6 bases; J trimming: 6 bases; junction bases outside the gene matches: 8. This CDR3 contains 13 residues. Germline CDR1 is DFQATT and CDR2 is SNEGSKA (reference sequence). Written as DNA, the CDR3 is TGCAGTGCCCAACCACAGGGGGCACAGACCCAGTACTTC. Translating it yields CSAQPQGAQTQYF.

This clonotype appeared a few times. The genes are TRBV10-3 and TRBJ2-1; either TRBD1 or TRBD2 may fit D (5 bases each). V dropped 5 bases and J dropped 5 bases, with 22 bases sitting between them. The CDR3 contains 17 residues. Germline CDR1 reads ENHRY; CDR2 reads SYGVKD. CDR3 DNA sequence: TGTGCCATCAGTCCCCGAGTGGGGGTGGTAGCTCACAATGAGCAGTTCTTC. The encoded protein is CAISPRVGVVAHNEQFF.

The rearrangement links TRBV28 to TRBJ1-6, with D unclear. The CDR3 covers 15 residues. Germline V gene data show CDR1 as MDHEN and CDR2 as SYDVKM. Trimming removed 3 bases from V and 8 bases from J, with 14 bases in between. The CDR3 DNA reads as TGTGCCAGCAGTTTCCCCGACGCAGGCGATTCACCCCTCCACTTT. Translated, it gives CASSFPDAGDSPLHF.

This clonotype was seen at least ten times. This could be a read error, since a much larger clone is one nucleotide away. V usage is TRBV3-1 and J usage is TRBJ1-1; D gene unclear. The germline CDR1 and CDR2 sequences are LGHDT and YNNKEL (reference sequence). With 5 bases removed from V and 1 base from J, the gap between germline ends came to 5 bases. The CDR3 length is 12 residues. The CDR3 DNA follows: TGTGCCAGCAGCTGGGGGAACACTGAAGCTTTCTTT. Amino acids: CASSWGNTEAFF.

This clonotype was detected only a few times. The gene calls are TRBV6-5 and TRBJ2-7; 11 positions match TRBD2. Germline lookup yields CDR1 MNHEY and CDR2 SVGAGI. The CDR3 is 17 amino acids. Losses at the gene ends were 2 bases for V and 2 bases for J; bases not matched to a gene: 8. CDR3 sequence (DNA): TGTGCCAGCAGTTACACCCTAGCGGGGGGCTCAGCCTACGAGCAGTACTTC. Encoded protein: CASSYTLAGGSAYEQYF.

This clonotype was picked up a small number of times. This chain connects TRBV10-1 to TRBJ1-2; weak D call: TRBD1 (5 bases). V was trimmed by 0 bases and J by 5 bases, leaving 7 bases between them. Germline CDR1 and CDR2: WNHNN and SYGVQD (reference sequence). This CDR3 region has 13 residues. CDR3 residues: CASSESKGYGYTF. The DNA of the CDR3 is TGCGCCAGCAGTGAGTCAAAGGGGTATGGCTACACCTTC.

This clonotype has a handful of counts. The rearrangement uses TRBV6-1 and TRBJ2-3; 9 nucleotides agree with TRBD2. Germline V gene sequence: CDR1 MNHNS, CDR2 SASEGT. V shed 10 bases and J 5 bases; nucleotides not matched to a gene: 16. This CDR3 comprises 16 residues. The CDR3 loop is CATDRPAGGYGDTQYF. The DNA for the CDR3 is TGTGCCACCGACCGTCCAGCGGGGGGTTACGGAGATACGCAGTATTTT.

This clonotype was recorded a few times. The J gene is TRBJ2-7, the V gene TRBV7-9; D is possibly TRBD1 (6 bases). The CDR3 spans 15 residues. V lost 4 bases and J 4 bases, leaving 17 bases between the germline ends. In germline, CDR1 is SEHNR, CDR2 FQNEAQ (reference sequence). CDR3 nucleotides: TGTGCCAGCAGCTCGGACAACCGGGACATATACGAGCAGTACTTC. It yields the protein CASSSDNRDIYEQYF.

This clonotype was seen more than once but under ten times. This chain joins TRBV29-1 and TRBJ2-3; 7 nucleotides align to TRBD1. The V gene's germline CDR1 is SQVTM and CDR2 ANQGSEA. This CDR3 region has 17 residues. V lost 1 base and J lost 0; bases outside the gene matches: 10. The CDR3 loop reads CSVEGVQGTVSTDTQYF. CDR3 nucleotides: TGCAGCGTTGAAGGTGTGCAGGGGACAGTTAGCACAGATACGCAGTATTTT.

The table lists this clonotype with a count of one. The rearrangement joins TRBV27 to TRBJ1-6; D ambiguous. Germline V gives CDR1 MNHEY, CDR2 SMNVEV (reference sequence). The CDR3 totals 17 residues. Trimming took off 5 bases at V and 0 bases at J, with 14 bases between the two ends. Here the CDR3 DNA reads TGTGCCAGCAGTCGCCTTTCTCTCAGCTCCTATAATTCACCCCTCCACTTT. It codes for CASSRLSLSSYNSPLHF.